The next 18 T cell receptor beta chains were all read from a single sample in a study of siplizumab effects on memory and regulatory T cells. The data were produced by immunoSEQ multiplex PCR, yet TCRdb's version contains in-frame clones alone and is incomplete. Of more than 85,000 clones in the sample, roughly 91% were seen once. The sequencing input was CD4+ T cells sorted from blood. The receptors come from a human donor in good health.

This sequence joins TRBV25-1 and TRBJ2-7; D may be TRBD1 or TRBD2 (5 bases each). Germline loops: CDR1 MGHDK, CDR2 SYGVNS. This CDR3 region has 13 residues. The V end was cut by 4 bases, the J end by 3 bases, with 10 bases between. CDR3 sequence (DNA): TGTGCCAGCAGTGCGGGGCAAGTCTACGAGCAGTACTTC. This sequence encodes CASSAGQVYEQYF.

This chain uses TRBV9 with TRBJ2-1, with TRBD1 matching 7 bases. Germline CDR1 is SGDLS and CDR2 is YYNGEE. CDR3 length equals 15 residues. After removal of 0 bases from V and 4 bases from J, the junction contained 4 bases not matched to a gene. As DNA, the CDR3 is TGTGCCAGCAGCGTAGCAGGGACAGCTTACAATGAGCAGTTCTTC. Encoded protein: CASSVAGTAYNEQFF.

J is TRBJ1-5 and V is TRBV7-9; D is uncertain. The germline V gene has CDR1 SEHNR and CDR2 FQNEAQ (reference sequence). The CDR3 is made up of 14 amino acids. Trimming left V 0 bases short and J 7 bases short, with 10 bases between. CDR3 sequence: CASSLAGKGQPQHF. The CDR3 DNA reads as TGTGCCAGCAGCTTAGCAGGGAAAGGGCAGCCCCAGCATTTT.

The V gene is TRBV25-1, the J gene TRBJ2-5; no firm D call. The germline gives CDR1 MGHDK, CDR2 SYGVNS. This CDR3 spans 13 amino acids. V dropped 5 bases and J dropped 3 bases, with 10 bases sitting between them. CDR3 bases: TGTGCCAGCAGTACAATGCCCAAAGAGACCCAGTACTTC. Translated: CASSTMPKETQYF.

This clone is a singleton in its sample. The chain couples TRBV7-9 to TRBJ1-2; D ambiguous. This CDR3 has 13 residues. V was shortened by 1 base and J by 2 bases, with 5 bases between the two germline ends. The V gene's germline CDR1 is SEHNR and CDR2 FQNEAQ (reference sequence). This CDR3 is CASSLGTNYGYTF. The CDR3 DNA reads as TGTGCCAGCAGCTTAGGGACGAACTATGGCTACACCTTC.

The genes are TRBV5-1 and TRBJ2-3; TRBD2 aligns across 13 bases. J gave up 1 base and V 2 bases, and 16 bases lay outside the gene matches. This CDR3 has 21 amino acids. Germline assignment: CDR1 SGHRS and CDR2 YFSETQ. CDR3 sequence: CASSLSLWGLAGSEGTDTQYF. Here the CDR3 DNA reads TGCGCCAGCAGCTTAAGTCTTTGGGGACTAGCGGGGTCCGAGGGCACAGATACGCAGTATTTT.

The CDR3 coding sequence is TGTGCCAGCCTTAGTTTTCGGGGGACGAACACTGAAGCTTTCTTT. This encodes CASLSFRGTNTEAFF. V is TRBV7-9 and J is TRBJ1-1; weak D call: TRBD1 (5 bases). V was cut by 8 bases and J by 1 base, with 17 bases left in between. This CDR3 is 15 amino acids long. Germline V gene lookup returns CDR1 SEHNR and CDR2 FQNEAQ (reference sequence).

V is TRBV7-2 and J is TRBJ2-3; D is undetermined. The V end lost 5 bases, the J end lost 4 bases, and 4 bases lay between the germline ends. CDR1 is SGHTA and CDR2 is FQGNSA in the germline V gene. The CDR3 runs 11 residues. Here the CDR3 reads CASSESDTQYF. CDR3 DNA sequence: TGTGCCAGCAGCGAGTCAGATACGCAGTATTTT.

This rearrangement joins TRBV9 to TRBJ2-7; no firm D call. Per germline, CDR1 SGDLS and CDR2 YYNGEE. CDR3 length equals 14 residues. Trimming removed 0 bases at V and 0 bases at J, with 7 bases between. CDR3 nucleotides: TGTGCCAGCAGCGTAGACTCCAGCTCCTACGAGCAGTACTTC. This sequence encodes CASSVDSSSYEQYF.

The chain employs TRBV19 and TRBJ1-5, with a weak D call TRBD1 (5 bases). The ends were cut back, 5 bases at V and 2 bases at J, with 16 bases in the middle. The CDR3 covers 16 residues. In germline, CDR1 is LNHDA, CDR2 SQIVND (reference sequence). The CDR3 here is CASSPHEGTRNQPQHF. The CDR3 DNA reads as TGTGCCAGTAGTCCCCACGAGGGGACTCGCAATCAGCCCCAGCATTTT.

The genes are TRBV19 and TRBJ1-1; TRBD1 agrees at 9 bases. J was trimmed by 5 bases and V by 3 bases; bases with no gene match: 7. Germline-derived CDR1 and CDR2 are LNHDA and SQIVND (reference sequence). The CDR3 has 15 amino acids. In nucleotides, the CDR3 is TGTGCCAGTAGTATGGGGGACAGGGTGACGACTGAAGCTTTCTTT. Residues: CASSMGDRVTTEAFF.

The sample holds one count of this clone. The chain recombines TRBV11-3 with TRBJ2-2, with D possibly matching TRBD1 (5 bases). Trimming removed 5 bases at V and 7 bases at J, with 17 bases between. Germline assignment: CDR1 SGHNT and CDR2 YENEEA. The CDR3 runs to 15 residues. The CDR3 region has the DNA TGTGCCAGCAGCGAGACCGCAGGGCCGGTCGGGGAGCTGTTTTTT. Translating it yields CASSETAGPVGELFF.

This clone appeared a single time. V usage is TRBV6-5 and J usage is TRBJ2-5; D may correspond to TRBD1 or TRBD2 (5 bases each). Trimming cost V 2 bases and J 1 base, with 14 bases left between them. This CDR3 is 16 amino acids long. Germline CDR1 and CDR2: MNHEY and SVGAGI. This CDR3 is CASSYRNAGGQETQYF. As DNA, the CDR3 is TGTGCCAGCAGTTACCGGAACGCTGGGGGCCAAGAGACCCAGTACTTC.

This clone has only one observation. The chain has TRBV6-5 and TRBJ1-1; TRBD1 might be the D (5 bases). Germline V gene sequence: CDR1 MNHEY, CDR2 SVGAGI. The CDR3 consists of 14 residues. V dropped 4 bases and J dropped 3 bases, with 12 bases sitting between them. The CDR3 sequence: CASSFFQGYTEAFF. The DNA of the CDR3 is TGTGCCAGCAGTTTCTTCCAGGGCTACACTGAAGCTTTCTTT.

The J gene is TRBJ2-5, the V gene TRBV27, with 9 nucleotides matching TRBD2. The DNA end is more similar to TRBJ2-7, so the J call may be wrong. The CDR3 covers 14 residues. In germline, CDR1 is MNHEY, CDR2 SMNVEV (reference sequence). The CDR3 DNA is TGTGCCAGCAGGATAGCGGGGGACTCCTACGAGCAGTACTTC. Translated: CASRIAGDSYEQYF.

Points on this clone: The sample contains more than one DNA sequence encoding this CDR3. The chain is built from TRBV5-6 and TRBJ2-5, with TRBD2 matching 7 bases. Germline assignment: CDR1 SGHDT and CDR2 YYEEEE. There are 13 residues in the CDR3. V shed 0 bases, J shed 4 bases, and the junction held 0 bases outside the gene matches. DNA of the CDR3: TGTGCCAGCAGCTTGGCGGGGGGAGAGACCCAGTACTTC. Translation: CASSLAGGETQYF.

The chain combines TRBV7-3 with TRBJ2-7, with TRBD2 matching 11 bases. V was clipped by 7 bases and J by 5 bases; unmatched bases: 22. The germline gives CDR1 SGHTA, CDR2 FQGTGA. The CDR3 spans 19 residues. The CDR3 sequence: CASIISKGSSGRYLHEQYF. In DNA, the CDR3 is TGTGCCAGCATCATTTCAAAGGGGTCTAGCGGGAGGTATCTCCACGAGCAGTACTTC.

The rearrangement joins TRBV5-4 to TRBJ2-7; D is perhaps TRBD1 (6 bases). V was trimmed by 4 bases and J by 4 bases, leaving 9 bases between them. This CDR3 comprises 12 residues. CDR1 is SGHNT, CDR2 YYREEE, per germline (reference sequence). The chain's CDR3 is CASSLQGYEQYF. The DNA for the CDR3 is TGTGCCAGCAGCCTACAGGGTTACGAGCAGTACTTC.